This T cell receptor beta chain was documented in a study of blood T cell repertoires in COVID-19. At the level of the study: The samples span acute and convalescent COVID-19 from the United States, Italy and Spain.

CDR1 and CDR2 (germline): SGHNT, YYREEE (reference sequence). The CDR3 spans 17 residues. V trimming: 0 bases; J trimming: 8 bases; junction bases outside the gene matches: 11. In the source study's methods: Amplification with reference gene primers provided the estimates of nucleated cell counts. Using immunoSEQ multiplex PCR, the repertoire was profiled, and TCRdb retains in-frame clones only, with some absent. That table is the source of V, J and clone size, and D and trimming were worked out from the DNA. The sample carries 150,000 to 200,000 clones, approximately 82% recorded once. This sequence originates from a woman older than 75 with acute or convalescent COVID-19. Sample: peripheral blood. This rearrangement joins TRBV5-4 to TRBJ1-2; 12 bases match TRBD1. The CDR3 coding sequence is TGTGCCAGCAGCTTGGCAGAAACGGGACAGGGGGCAGTAGGCTACACCTTC. This translates into CASSLAETGQGAVGYTF.